This TCR beta chain was identified in a study of T cell clonality in common variable immunodeficiency. General study results and limits: Compared with controls, CVID subjects had fewer shared TCRbeta clones. Compared with healthy controls, CVID subjects showed increased TCRbeta clonality, mostly in about a third. In common variable immunodeficiency, TCR beta chains reportedly carried fewer deletions and N-nucleotide insertions.

CVID subjects were neither ill nor on immunomodulatory or immunosuppressive medication at sampling. With 7 bases removed from V and 5 bases from J, the gap between germline ends came to 11 bases. The CDR3 is 12 residues long. CVID and control samples used equivalent genomic DNA input. Sequencing was performed with immunoSEQ multiplex PCR; in TCRdb, only in-frame clones are kept and a portion is missing. Observed in the sample are some 25,000 clones, none of them singletons. This clone was counted at least ten times. As yet, its antigen is unknown. Coverage ceases 3 residues before the CDR3 finishes, and the germline J gene fills in the end.

The rearrangement joins TRBV12-3 or TRBV12-4 to TRBJ1-1, with D possibly being TRBD1 (5 bases). This receptor was taken from a human donor with common variable immunodeficiency. Sequencing used peripheral blood mononuclear cells. The CDR3 protein is CASKRGWTEAFF. CDR3 bases read: TGTGCCAGCAAGAGGGGCTGGACTGAA.